The 19 T cell receptor beta chains reported below all come from one sample, sequenced in a study of OX40 agonist ivuxolimab in advanced cancers. Data came from immunoSEQ multiplex PCR; TCRdb stores just in-frame clones and leaves some out. The sample holds about 61,000 clones, about 88% seen once. The source was CD4+ or CD8+ T cells sorted from blood, collected in a trial of the OX40 agonist ivuxolimab. Receptors were obtained from an adult with an advanced solid tumor such as melanoma, head and neck, liver or kidney cancer.

The V call is TRBV2, the J call TRBJ1-5; perhaps TRBD1 as D (6 bases). The ends were cut back, 7 bases at V and 0 bases at J, with 13 bases in the middle. Germline assignment: CDR1 SNHLY and CDR2 FYNNEI. This CDR3 contains 15 residues. CDR3 nucleotide sequence: TGTGCCAGCAAAGATACCAGGGGTAGCAATCAGCCCCAGCATTTT. Encoded protein: CASKDTRGSNQPQHF.

The chain joins TRBV15 to TRBJ2-5; TRBD1 matches 7 bases. Trimming cost V 2 bases and J 2 bases; bases outside gene matches: 5. This CDR3 is 15 amino acids long. The germline V gene has CDR1 LNHNV and CDR2 YYDKDF (reference sequence). The CDR3 reads CATSRWGQTQETQYF. The CDR3 nucleotides are TGTGCCACCAGCAGATGGGGACAGACGCAAGAGACCCAGTACTTC.

The chain recombines TRBV7-2 with TRBJ1-1, with D unclear. Trimming removed 5 bases at V and 1 base at J, with 8 bases between. The CDR3 covers 13 residues. Germline lookup yields CDR1 SGHTA and CDR2 FQGNSA. The DNA of the CDR3 is TGTGCCAGCAGCAGGACTCAGAACACTGAAGCTTTCTTT. It encodes CASSRTQNTEAFF.

The V and J genes are TRBV7-6 and TRBJ2-3, with D hard to call. There are 13 residues in the CDR3. V was trimmed by 1 base and J by 7 bases, leaving 9 bases between them. Germline loops: CDR1 SGHVS, CDR2 FNYEAQ. Written as DNA, the CDR3 is TGTGCCAGCAGCTTAGGCAGGTGGAATACGCAGTATTTT. Its translation: CASSLGRWNTQYF. Full variable domain (missing parts from reference TRBV7-6 and TRBJ2-3): GAGVSQSPRYKVTKRGQDVALRCDPISGHVSLYWYRQALGQGPEFLTYFNYEAQQDKSGLPNDRFSAERPEGSISTLTIQRTEQRDSAMYRCASSLGRWNTQYFGPGTRLTVL.

The genes are TRBV11-3 and TRBJ1-1, with 9 bases lining up with TRBD1. V shed 5 bases, J shed 6 bases, and the junction held 13 bases outside the gene matches. Per the germline V gene, CDR1 is SGHNT and CDR2 is YENEEA. The CDR3 is made up of 16 amino acids. In DNA, the CDR3 is TGTGCCAGCAGCGTATCCGGGACAGGGAATGACGCTGAAGCTTTCTTT. Protein product: CASSVSGTGNDAEAFF.

The chain carries TRBV28 and TRBJ1-2; TRBD1 agrees at 7 bases. The V gene's germline CDR1 is MDHEN and CDR2 SYDVKM. The junction had 19 bases not matched to a gene; V was cut back by 4 bases and J by 8 bases. The CDR3 has 17 residues. The CDR3, as DNA: TGTGCCAGCAGTTCAGCCTCCTCACAGGGGCTGACGGAAGGCTACACCTTC. This sequence encodes CASSSASSQGLTEGYTF.

The rearrangement uses TRBV4-1 and TRBJ2-3; 12 nucleotides align to TRBD2. The germline V gene has CDR1 MGHRA and CDR2 YSYEKL. The CDR3 totals 17 residues. Trimming at V came to 0 bases and at J to 1 base, leaving 2 bases not matched to a gene. The CDR3 region has the DNA TGCGCCAGCAGCCAAGATGCTAGCGGGAGGGGCACAGATACGCAGTATTTT. Protein sequence: CASSQDASGRGTDTQYF.

The J gene is TRBJ1-2, the V gene TRBV29-1, with D possibly being TRBD1 (5 bases). Between the trimmed V and J ends, which lost 3 bases and 2 bases, there was a span of 16 bases. The CDR3 has 15 residues. Looked up from germline, CDR1 is SQVTM and CDR2 is ANQGSEA. CDR3 DNA sequence: TGCAGCGTTGAGCCCGCTCGACAGAGAAACTATGGCTACACCTTC. It yields the protein CSVEPARQRNYGYTF. The variable domain in full, completed from reference TRBV29-1 and TRBJ1-2, reads SAVISQKPSRDICQRGTSLTIQCQVDSQVTMMFWYRQQPGQSLTLIATANQGSEATYESGFVIDKFPISRPNLTFSTLTVSNMSPEDSSIYLCSVEPARQRNYGYTFGSGTRLTVV.

The J gene is TRBJ1-3, the V gene TRBV5-6; no clear D gene. This CDR3 has 15 residues. Per the germline V gene, CDR1 is SGHDT and CDR2 is YYEEEE. Trimming stripped 4 bases from V and 1 base from J, with 12 bases between. The CDR3 is CASSQRGKSGNTIYF. The CDR3 DNA follows: TGTGCCAGCAGCCAGCGCGGGAAATCTGGAAACACCATATATTTT.

The chain uses TRBV5-1 and TRBJ2-6; D is ambiguous. The germline V and J ends were trimmed by 0 bases and 4 bases, with 8 bases remaining between them. Germline V gene lookup returns CDR1 SGHRS and CDR2 YFSETQ. The CDR3 has 15 amino acids. The CDR3 sequence is CASSLGGTGANVLTF. The CDR3 DNA is TGCGCCAGCAGCTTGGGGGGTACCGGGGCCAACGTCCTGACTTTC.

V usage is TRBV6-1 and J usage is TRBJ1-2; D perhaps matches TRBD1 (5 bases). V was pared by 3 bases and J by 4 bases, with 9 bases between. The CDR3 consists of 13 residues. Germline loops: CDR1 MNHNS, CDR2 SASEGT. The CDR3 sequence is CASSEGPSYGYTF. The CDR3 DNA is TGTGCCAGCAGTGAGGGGCCAAGCTATGGCTACACCTTC.

The chain uses TRBV18 and TRBJ1-6, with D possibly matching TRBD1 (6 bases). Germline V lookup: CDR1 KGHSH, CDR2 LQKENI. The germline V and J ends were trimmed by 3 bases and 7 bases, with 16 bases remaining between them. This CDR3 contains 16 residues. The CDR3 protein is CASSPGGGLLNSPLHF. The CDR3 nucleotides read TGTGCCAGCTCACCCGGCGGGGGGCTACTAAATTCACCCCTCCACTTT.

The gene calls are TRBV30 and TRBJ1-2; a possible D gene is TRBD1 (5 bases). CDR3 length: 13 residues. Looked up from germline, CDR1 is GTSNPN and CDR2 is SVGIG (reference sequence). Trimming left V 6 bases short and J 6 bases short, with 17 bases between. Here the CDR3 reads CACTGFREDGYTF. CDR3 nucleotides: TGTGCCTGCACAGGTTTTCGGGAGGATGGCTACACCTTC.

The chain recombines TRBV5-1 with TRBJ2-5; the D gene could be TRBD1 or TRBD2 (5 bases each). The DNA matches TRBJ2-7 better at its end, which makes the J call doubtful. Germline-derived CDR1 and CDR2 are SGHRS and YFSETQ. The CDR3 totals 17 residues. CDR3 loop: CASSLEGRAIQAYEQYF. The CDR3 DNA sequence: TGCGCCAGCAGCTTGGAGGGGCGGGCAATCCAGGCGTACGAGCAGTACTTC.

A single count supports this clone. The gene calls are TRBV12-5 and TRBJ2-1, with TRBD2 identical over 10 bases. Losses at the gene ends were 1 base for V and 9 bases for J; bases not matched to a gene: 6. This CDR3 has 15 residues. Germline values: CDR1 LGHNT, CDR2 FRNRAP. Here the CDR3 DNA reads TGTGCTAGTGGTTTGGCACTAGCGGGGAGGATTGAGCAGTTCTTC. Amino acids: CASGLALAGRIEQFF.

The CDR3 DNA is TGTGCCAGCAGCCCCGACCTGGGAACCAAAAACATTCAGTACTTC. Its translation: CASSPDLGTKNIQYF. This rearrangement joins TRBV9 to TRBJ2-4; unclear D gene. Germline loops: CDR1 SGDLS, CDR2 YYNGEE. The V end lost 4 bases, the J end lost 2 bases, and 13 bases lay between the germline ends. This CDR3 has 15 residues. The entire variable domain, with the rest obtained from reference TRBV9 and TRBJ2-4, is as follows: DSGVTQTPKHLITATGQRVTLRCSPRSGDLSVYWYQQSLDQGLQFLIQYYNGEERAKGNILERFSAQQFPDLHSELNLSSLELGDSALYFCASSPDLGTKNIQYFGAGTRLSVL.

In this sample, this clone turned up once. The rearrangement uses TRBV18 and TRBJ1-4; D unclear. Germline V gives CDR1 KGHSH, CDR2 LQKENI. V gave up 8 bases and J gave up 5 bases, with 9 bases separating them. This CDR3 has 12 amino acids. The CDR3 DNA is TGTGCCAGCCGGAAGGCAAATGAAAAACTGTTTTTT. As protein: CASRKANEKLFF.

The chain links TRBV2 to TRBJ1-6, with 7 nucleotides matching TRBD1. J lost 10 bases, V lost 6 bases, and 15 bases had no gene match. The CDR3 loop spans 16 amino acids. Germline values: CDR1 SNHLY, CDR2 FYNNEI. The CDR3 reads CASRRDRAGGRSPLHF. The CDR3 DNA reads TGTGCCAGCAGGAGGGACCGCGCAGGGGGTCGCTCACCCCTCCACTTT.

The chain combines TRBV6-1 with TRBJ1-1; maybe TRBD1 (5 bases). The CDR3 has 13 residues. From germline, CDR1 is MNHNS and CDR2 SASEGT. Trimming left V 7 bases short and J 0 bases short, with 9 bases between. The CDR3 loop reads CASTATVNTEAFF. In DNA, the CDR3 is TGTGCCAGCACCGCGACAGTGAACACTGAAGCTTTCTTT.